The following is a T cell receptor beta chain sequence with its context. Its antigen remains unknown. Sequencing used immunoSEQ multiplex PCR; TCRdb keeps in-frame clones, though not all of them. This table holds tens of thousands of clones, 88% found once. The donors were in the 120-subject validation cohort; that cohort was separate from the roughly 730-subject first cohort. The CDR3 loop spans 16 amino acids. Germline V gene data show CDR1 as MNHNS and CDR2 as SASEGT. V was pared by 3 bases and J by 0 bases, with 15 bases between. These data belong to a study of cytomegalovirus exposure and HLA in healthy donors. Overall study context: The approximately 670 first-cohort repertoires and the 110 or so validation repertoires shared the same platform, a later analysis reported.

Broader study findings: Cytomegalovirus association was listed for about 180 TCR beta chains. Through in vitro validation, a few CMV-associated chains were shown to be specific for CMV antigens.

Input material: PBMCs. This TCR was recovered from a woman aged 30 to 39 in good health and CMV-seronegative. The chain recombines TRBV6-1 with TRBJ2-7; tentatively, D is TRBD1 (6 bases). CDR3 in DNA: TGTGCCAGCAGTGATCTTACAGGGTCGAGCTCCTACGAGCAGTACTTC. It yields the protein CASSDLTGSSSYEQYF.